These 4 T cell receptor beta chains were sequenced from one sample in a study of cytomegalovirus exposure and HLA in healthy donors. The table came from immunoSEQ multiplex PCR; TCRdb's copy has only in-frame clones and leaves some out. The table shows 300,000 to 450,000 clones, with 86% occurring only once. The specimen sequenced was PBMCs. All receptors derive from a young woman in good health and CMV-seronegative.

The gene calls are TRBV18 and TRBJ1-1; 11 nucleotides line up with TRBD1. The CDR3 extends over 16 amino acids. The germline V gene encodes CDR1 KGHSH and CDR2 LQKENI. Trimming at V came to 1 base and at J to 4 bases, leaving 5 bases not matched to a gene. The CDR3 loop is CASSPRGQGGITEAFF. The CDR3, as DNA: TGTGCCAGCTCACCACGGGGACAGGGGGGAATCACTGAAGCTTTCTTT.

CDR3 residues: CASSPRGQGARHTEAFF. CDR3 bases: TGTGCCAGCTCACCACGGGGACAGGGGGCGAGGCACACTGAAGCTTTCTTT. The rearrangement links TRBV18 to TRBJ1-1, with 12 bases that match TRBD1. The CDR3 sequence is 17 residues long. V was pared by 1 base and J by 3 bases, with 6 bases of the junction left unmatched. Germline lookup yields CDR1 KGHSH and CDR2 LQKENI.

The chain carries TRBV19 and TRBJ2-5; 7 nucleotides align to TRBD2. The V and J ends lost 5 bases and 7 bases, in that order; junction bases with no gene match: 7. From germline, CDR1 is LNHDA and CDR2 SQIVND (reference sequence). The CDR3 sequence is 13 residues long. Here the CDR3 reads CASSWSREGTQYF. DNA of the CDR3: TGTGCCAGTAGTTGGTCCAGGGAGGGGACCCAGTACTTC.

This clone was seen only a few times. The rearrangement uses TRBV28 and TRBJ1-2; TRBD1 matches 10 bases. Germline V CDR1 and CDR2: MDHEN, SYDVKM. The CDR3 sequence is 14 residues long. J lost 0 bases, V lost 7 bases, and 2 bases had no gene match. Here the CDR3 reads CASKGQGANYGYTF. CDR3 bases: TGTGCCAGCAAAGGACAGGGGGCTAACTATGGCTACACCTTC.